The 5 T cell receptor beta chains in this list originate from one sample, sequenced in a study of CD8 T cells in ankylosing spondylitis. TCRdb re-analysed the 5' RACE reads in MiXCR, keeping a single row per CDR3 protein. The sample lists tens of thousands of distinct CDR3 sequences; about a tenth were seen once. The sequenced sample consisted of blood, either unsorted or a sorted T cell fraction (not recorded which). The receptor set was obtained from a male donor with ankylosing spondylitis or in good health (not recorded which).

This clonotype was seen ten or more times. The J gene is TRBJ2-7, the V gene TRBV20-1; TRBD2 matches 13 bases. Germline V gene sequence: CDR1 DFQATT, CDR2 SNEGSKA (reference sequence). Germline trimming cut 4 bases from V and 0 bases from J; bases unmatched to any gene: 6. The CDR3 sequence is 16 residues long. CDR3 in DNA: TGCAGTGCTAACTATGGGACTAGCGGGACCTCCTACGAGCAGTACTTC. This encodes CSANYGTSGTSYEQYF.

The chain combines TRBV5-4 with TRBJ1-3, with D possibly being TRBD1 (5 bases). Germline loops: CDR1 SGHNT, CDR2 YYREEE (reference sequence). The CDR3 consists of 14 residues. V was trimmed by 8 bases and J by 3 bases, leaving 15 bases between them. The CDR3: CARGPGVGGNTIYF. The CDR3 nucleotides are TGTGCCAGGGGCCCGGGGGTCGGTGGAAACACCATATATTTT. Full variable domain (remainder filled in from reference TRBV5-4 and TRBJ1-3): ETGVTQSPTHLIKTRGQQVTLRCSSQSGHNTVSWYQQALGQGPQFIFQYYREEENGRGNFPPRFSGLQFPNYSSELNVNALELDDSALYLCARGPGVGGNTIYFGEGSWLTVV.

This clonotype was found many times. The chain joins TRBV5-1 to TRBJ2-6, with TRBD1 matching 8 bases. The CDR3 totals 16 residues. The germline V gene has CDR1 SGHRS and CDR2 YFSETQ. J gave up 2 bases and V 4 bases, and 5 bases lay outside the gene matches. Here the CDR3 reads CASSPGQEAGANVLTF. CDR3 sequence (DNA): TGCGCCAGCAGCCCGGGACAGGAGGCTGGGGCCAACGTCCTGACTTTC.

Notes on this clonotype: Without the conserved terminal phenylalanine or tryptophan, this CDR3 likely stems from a read error. No DNA is shown, since the ends of the CDR3 on it are uncertain; the CDR3 is the one TCRdb lists. The J gene is TRBJ2-1, the V gene TRBV12-3 or TRBV12-4; the DNA was not compared with TRBD1, the D call given in the table. The CDR3 spans 16 amino acids, including both terminal residues. The CDR3 reads CASTGVGASSYNEKFL.

This clonotype was seen many times. The chain links TRBV30 to TRBJ2-3; 7 bases fit TRBD2. The germline CDR1 and CDR2 sequences are GTSNPN and SVGIG (reference sequence). V was pared by 2 bases and J by 3 bases, with 5 bases of the junction left unmatched. This CDR3 comprises 14 residues. CDR3 DNA: TGTGCCTGGAGTCGGGAGGCGGGGACAGATACGCAGTATTTT. It translates to CAWSREAGTDTQYF.